Detailed here is one T cell receptor beta chain. The data originate from a study of control samples from healthy donors and cancer patients. Between the trimmed V and J ends, which lost 2 bases and 1 base, there was a span of 13 bases. CDR1 is SGHVS, CDR2 FQNEAQ, per germline. The CDR3 totals 16 residues. Sequenced by immunoSEQ multiplex PCR; TCRdb stores in-frame clones only, minus some. This table has roughly 120,000 clones, approximately 90% appearing once. Sequencing was performed on blood. The TCR comes from a woman in her late teens or twenties in good health. V usage is TRBV7-8 and J usage is TRBJ2-3; possible D gene TRBD1, 5 bases. CDR3 sequence reads: CASSLQLGAGTDTQYF. The CDR3 DNA is TGTGCCAGCAGCTTACAATTAGGGGCCGGCACAGATACGCAGTATTTT.